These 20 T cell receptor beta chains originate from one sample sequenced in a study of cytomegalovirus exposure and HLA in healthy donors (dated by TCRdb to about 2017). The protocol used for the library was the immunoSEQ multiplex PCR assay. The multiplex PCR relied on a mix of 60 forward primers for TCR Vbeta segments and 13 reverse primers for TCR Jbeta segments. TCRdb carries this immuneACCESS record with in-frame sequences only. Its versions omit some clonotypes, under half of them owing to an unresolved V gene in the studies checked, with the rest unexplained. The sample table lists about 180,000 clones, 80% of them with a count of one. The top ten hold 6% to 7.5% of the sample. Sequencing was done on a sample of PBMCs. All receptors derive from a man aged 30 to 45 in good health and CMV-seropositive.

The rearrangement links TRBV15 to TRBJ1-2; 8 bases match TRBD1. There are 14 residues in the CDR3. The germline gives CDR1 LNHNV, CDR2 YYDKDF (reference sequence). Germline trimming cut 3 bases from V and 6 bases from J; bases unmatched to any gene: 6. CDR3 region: CATSRDREKDGYTF. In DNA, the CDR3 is TGTGCCACCAGCAGGGACAGGGAAAAGGATGGCTACACCTTC.

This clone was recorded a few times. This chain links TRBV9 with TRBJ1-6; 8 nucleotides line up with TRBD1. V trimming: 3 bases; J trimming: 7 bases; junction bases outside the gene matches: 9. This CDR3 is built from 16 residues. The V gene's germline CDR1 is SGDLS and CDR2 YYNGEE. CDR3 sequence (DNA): TGTGCCAGCAGCGCACGCCCGGACAGGGCCAATTCACCCCTCCACTTT. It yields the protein CASSARPDRANSPLHF.

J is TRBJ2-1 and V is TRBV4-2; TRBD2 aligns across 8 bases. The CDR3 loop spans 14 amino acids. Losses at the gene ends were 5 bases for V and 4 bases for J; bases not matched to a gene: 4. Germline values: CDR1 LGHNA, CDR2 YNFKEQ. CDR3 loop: CASSDGGEYNEQFF. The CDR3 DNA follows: TGTGCCAGCAGCGACGGGGGGGAATACAATGAGCAGTTCTTC.

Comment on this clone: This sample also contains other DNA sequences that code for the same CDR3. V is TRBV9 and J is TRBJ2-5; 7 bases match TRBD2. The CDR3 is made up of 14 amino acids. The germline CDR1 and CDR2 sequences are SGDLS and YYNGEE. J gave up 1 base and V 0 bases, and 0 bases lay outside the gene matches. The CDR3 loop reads CASSVGTSQETQYF. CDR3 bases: TGTGCCAGCAGCGTAGGGACTAGCCAAGAGACCCAGTACTTC.

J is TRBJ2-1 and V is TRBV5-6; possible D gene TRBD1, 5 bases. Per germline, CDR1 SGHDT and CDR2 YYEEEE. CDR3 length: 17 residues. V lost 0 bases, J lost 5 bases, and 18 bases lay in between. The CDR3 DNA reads TGTGCCAGCAGCTTGGCCATAAGGACAAGGCTAGACAATGAGCAGTTCTTC. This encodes CASSLAIRTRLDNEQFF.

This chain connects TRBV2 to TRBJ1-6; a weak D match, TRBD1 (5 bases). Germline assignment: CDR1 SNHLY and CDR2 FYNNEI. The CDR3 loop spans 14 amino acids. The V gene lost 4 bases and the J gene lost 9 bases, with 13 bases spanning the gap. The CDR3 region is CASSGGGVSSPLHF. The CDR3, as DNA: TGTGCCAGCAGTGGGGGGGGAGTTAGTTCACCCCTCCACTTT.

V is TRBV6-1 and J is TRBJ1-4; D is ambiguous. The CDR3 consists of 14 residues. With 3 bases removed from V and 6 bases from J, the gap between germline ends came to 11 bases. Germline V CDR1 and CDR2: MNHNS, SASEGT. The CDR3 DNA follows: TGTGCCAGCAGTGAGGTAGCGGTGGATGAAAAACTGTTTTTT. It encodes CASSEVAVDEKLFF.

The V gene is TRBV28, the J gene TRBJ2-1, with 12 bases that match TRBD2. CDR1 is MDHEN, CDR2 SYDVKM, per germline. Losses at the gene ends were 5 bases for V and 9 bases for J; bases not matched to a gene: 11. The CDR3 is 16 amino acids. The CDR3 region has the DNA TGTGCCAGCAGTCCCCCCGGACTAGCGGGAAAAGGTGAGCAGTTCTTC. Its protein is CASSPPGLAGKGEQFF. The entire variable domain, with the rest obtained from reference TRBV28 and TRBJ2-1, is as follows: DVKVTQSSRYLVKRTGEKVFLECVQDMDHENMFWYRQDPGLGLRLIYFSYDVKMKEKGDIPEGYSVSREKKERFSLILESASTNQTSMYLCASSPPGLAGKGEQFFGPGTRLTVL.

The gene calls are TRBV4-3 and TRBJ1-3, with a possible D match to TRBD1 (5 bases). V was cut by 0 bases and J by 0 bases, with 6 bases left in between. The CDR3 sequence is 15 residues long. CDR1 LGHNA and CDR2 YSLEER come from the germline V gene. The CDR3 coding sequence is TGCGCCAGCAGCCAAGATCAGGGCTCTGGAAACACCATATATTTT. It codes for CASSQDQGSGNTIYF.

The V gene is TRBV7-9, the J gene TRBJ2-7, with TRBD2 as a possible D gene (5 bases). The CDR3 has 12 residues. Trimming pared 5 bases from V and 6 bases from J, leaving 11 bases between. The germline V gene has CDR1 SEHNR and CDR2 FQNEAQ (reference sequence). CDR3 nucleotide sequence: TGTGCCAGCAGCCCCGCACGGGGCGAGCAGTACTTC. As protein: CASSPARGEQYF. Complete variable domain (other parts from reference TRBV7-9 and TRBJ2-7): DTGVSQNPRHKITKRGQNVTFRCDPISEHNRLYWYRQTLGQGPEFLTYFQNEAQLEKSRLLSDRFSAERPKGSFSTLEIQRTEQGDSAMYLCASSPARGEQYFGPGTRLTVT.

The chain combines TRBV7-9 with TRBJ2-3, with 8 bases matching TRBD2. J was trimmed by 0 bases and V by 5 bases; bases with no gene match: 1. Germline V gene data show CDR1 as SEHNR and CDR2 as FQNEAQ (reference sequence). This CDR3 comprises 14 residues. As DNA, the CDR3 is TGTGCCAGCAGCACTAGCGGTAGCACAGATACGCAGTATTTT. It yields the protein CASSTSGSTDTQYF.

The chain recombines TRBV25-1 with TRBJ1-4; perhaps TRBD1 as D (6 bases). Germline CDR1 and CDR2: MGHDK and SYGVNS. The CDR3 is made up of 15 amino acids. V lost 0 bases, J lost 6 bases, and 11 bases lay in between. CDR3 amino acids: CASSEYGGGHEKLFF. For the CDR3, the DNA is TGTGCCAGCAGTGAATACGGGGGGGGCCATGAAAAACTGTTTTTT.

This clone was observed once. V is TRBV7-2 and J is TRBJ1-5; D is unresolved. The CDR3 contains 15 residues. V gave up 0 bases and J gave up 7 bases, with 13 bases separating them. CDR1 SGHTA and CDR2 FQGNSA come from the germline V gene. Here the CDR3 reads CASSLAEGARQPQHF. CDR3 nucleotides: TGTGCCAGCAGCTTAGCGGAGGGCGCGAGACAGCCCCAGCATTTT.

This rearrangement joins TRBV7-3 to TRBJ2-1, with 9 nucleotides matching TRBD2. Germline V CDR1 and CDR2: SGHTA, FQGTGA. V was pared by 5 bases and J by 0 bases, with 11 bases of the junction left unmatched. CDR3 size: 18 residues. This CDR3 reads CASSTHPSGVSSYNEQFF. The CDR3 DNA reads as TGTGCCAGCAGCACCCATCCTAGCGGGGTAAGCTCCTACAATGAGCAGTTCTTC.

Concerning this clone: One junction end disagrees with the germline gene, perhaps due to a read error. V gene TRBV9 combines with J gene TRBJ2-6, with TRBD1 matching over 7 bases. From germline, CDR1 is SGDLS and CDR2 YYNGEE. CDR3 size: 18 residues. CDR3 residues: CASSVRPDIPSTGDVLTF. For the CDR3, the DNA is TGCGCCAGCAGCGTCCGACCAGATATTCCAAGTACAGGGGACGTCCTGACTTTC.

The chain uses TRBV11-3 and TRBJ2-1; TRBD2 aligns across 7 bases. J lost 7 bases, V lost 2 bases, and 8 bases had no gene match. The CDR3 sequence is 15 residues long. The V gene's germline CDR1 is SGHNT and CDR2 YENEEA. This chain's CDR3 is CASSLRTSAGNEQFF. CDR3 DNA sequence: TGTGCCAGCAGCTTAAGGACTAGTGCGGGGAATGAGCAGTTCTTC.

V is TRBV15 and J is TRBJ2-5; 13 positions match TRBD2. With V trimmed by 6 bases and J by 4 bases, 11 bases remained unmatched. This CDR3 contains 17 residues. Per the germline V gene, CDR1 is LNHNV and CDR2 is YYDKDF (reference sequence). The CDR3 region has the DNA TGTGCCACCAGATCCGGGACTAGCGGGGAGAGGGGAGAGACCCAGTACTTC. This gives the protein CATRSGTSGERGETQYF.

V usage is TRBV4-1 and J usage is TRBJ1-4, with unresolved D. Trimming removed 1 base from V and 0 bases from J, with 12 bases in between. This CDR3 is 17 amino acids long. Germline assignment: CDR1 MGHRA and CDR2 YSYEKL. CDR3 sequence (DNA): TGCGCCAGCAGCCAAGGGGCCAGCTTTGCAACTAATGAAAAACTGTTTTTT. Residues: CASSQGASFATNEKLFF.

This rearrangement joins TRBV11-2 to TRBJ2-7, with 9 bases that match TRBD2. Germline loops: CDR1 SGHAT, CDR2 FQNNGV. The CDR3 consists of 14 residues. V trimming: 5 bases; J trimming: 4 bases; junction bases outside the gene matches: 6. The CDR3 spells CASSESSGSYEQYF. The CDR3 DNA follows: TGTGCCAGCAGCGAAAGTAGCGGGAGTTACGAGCAGTACTTC.

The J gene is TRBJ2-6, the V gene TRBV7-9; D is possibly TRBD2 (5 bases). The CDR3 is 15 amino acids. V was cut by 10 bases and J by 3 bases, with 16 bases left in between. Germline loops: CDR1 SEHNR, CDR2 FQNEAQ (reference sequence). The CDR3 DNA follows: TGTGCCATCAAGTCCCCTCGGGGTGGGGCCAACGTCCTGACTTTC. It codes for CAIKSPRGGANVLTF.